The entry that follows covers one T cell receptor (beta chain) sequence. Its antigen is unidentified. The record originates from a study of T cell responses to AZD1222 COVID-19 vaccine. Study-wide context: Pooling was applied to second doses at about 4 or about 12 weeks.

V lost 4 bases to trimming and J lost 5 bases; unmatched junction nucleotides: 7. The length of the CDR3 is 13 residues. Looked up from germline, CDR1 is GTSNPN and CDR2 is SVGIG (reference sequence). Generated by immunoSEQ multiplex PCR, the TCRdb table keeps only in-frame clones and is missing some. This table holds about 100,000 clones, about 90% found once. Study conclusions and caveats: Repertoire collection took place solely once the T cell response had peaked. Just a handful of AZD1222 recipients tested seropositive at baseline.

The sequence came from an adult in good health. The material sequenced was peripheral blood, taken on day 0 of AZD1222 vaccination. The chain joins TRBV30 to TRBJ1-1; 7 bases agree with TRBD1. CDR3 sequence reads: CAWMEGGQTEAFF. In nucleotides, the CDR3 is TGTGCCTGGATGGAAGGGGGCCAGACTGAAGCTTTCTTT.